Below, 25 T cell receptor beta chains from the same sample are listed, as sequenced in a study of T cell clonality in common variable immunodeficiency (dated by TCRdb to the mid-2010s). The library was prepared using the immunoSEQ multiplex PCR assay. TCRdb carries this immuneACCESS record with in-frame sequences only. Its versions omit some clonotypes, under half of them owing to an unresolved V gene in the studies checked, with the rest unexplained. The sample records 45,000 to 55,000 clones, none occurring a single time. The ten largest make up about 5% of the sample. Specimen: peripheral blood mononuclear cells. Receptor source: a person between 18 and 69 years old in good health.

This clone has just a few counts. The CDR3 end falls 3 residues outside the read, so it is completed with the germline J gene. V gene TRBV5-1 combines with J gene TRBJ2-5; a possible D gene is TRBD2 (7 bases). The CDR3 is 14 residues long. Trimming cost V 4 bases and J 5 bases, with 15 bases left between them. Germline V lookup: CDR1 SGHRS, CDR2 YFSETQ. The CDR3 bases that were read are TGCGCCAGCAGCGGGGGCACTAGCGCCGAGACC. Amino acids: CASSGGTSAET. The CDR3 reads in full as CASSGGTSAETQYF.

This clone was counted ten times or more. The read halts 3 residues ahead of the CDR3 end, with the missing end drawn from the germline J gene. The V call is TRBV5-1, the J call TRBJ2-3, with D possibly being TRBD1 (6 bases). Deletions cut 3 bases from V and 1 base from J, with 12 bases between. The CDR3 length is 15 residues. Germline-derived CDR1 and CDR2 are SGHRS and YFSETQ. The CDR3 loop is CASSSQQGGTDTQYF. Partial CDR3 DNA: TGCGCCAGCAGCTCACAACAGGGTGGCACAGATACG.

At least ten counts were recorded for this clone. Read data end 3 residues before the CDR3 end; the end is taken from the germline J gene. The V gene is TRBV7-9, the J gene TRBJ2-3, with 10 bases aligning to TRBD2. The CDR3 contains 15 residues. CDR1 and CDR2 from the germline V gene are SEHNR and FQNEAQ (reference sequence). Unmatched junction bases numbered 4, after V lost 5 bases and J lost 2 bases. The CDR3 region is CASSILAGFTDTQYF. The part of the CDR3 DNA that was read is TGTGCCAGCAGCATACTAGCGGGATTCACAGATACG. Using reference TRBV7-9 and TRBJ2-3 for the parts outside the CDR3, the full variable domain is DTGVSQNPRHKITKRGQNVTFRCDPISEHNRLYWYRQTLGQGPEFLTYFQNEAQLEKSRLLSDRFSAERPKGSFSTLEIQRTEQGDSAMYLCASSILAGFTDTQYFGPGTRLTVL.

This clone was counted ten times or more. The CDR3 loop is CRGGGVNTEAFF. Incomplete CDR3 DNA: TGCAGGGGAGGAGGGGTGAACACTGAA. The V call is TRBV29-1, the J call TRBJ1-1, with D perhaps matching TRBD1 (5 bases). The CDR3 end falls 3 residues outside the read, so it is completed with the germline J gene. CDR3 length equals 12 residues. CDR1 is SQVTM and CDR2 is ANQGSEA in the germline V gene. Filled out from reference TRBV29-1 and TRBJ1-1, the complete variable domain reads SAVISQKPSRDICQRGTSLTIQCQVDSQVTMMFWYRQQPGQSLTLIATANQGSEATYESGFVIDKFPISRPNLTFSTLTVSNMSPEDSSIYLCRGGGVNTEAFFGQGTRLTVV.

The table lists this clone with many counts. The sequenced fragment ends 3 residues before the CDR3 boundary, so the rest is inferred from the germline J gene. The rearrangement uses TRBV19 and TRBJ1-4; 8 bases align to TRBD1. The ends lost 7 bases at V and 5 bases at J; junction bases unmatched: 6. There are 14 residues in the CDR3. Germline CDR1 LNHDA, CDR2 SQIVND (reference sequence). This CDR3 reads CASTGRGRNEKLFF. The sequenced part of the CDR3 DNA is TGTGCCAGTACGGGCAGGGGGCGAAATGAAAAA.

This clone was seen repeatedly, ten times or more. With the read ending 3 residues before the CDR3 end, the germline J gene is used to fill in that end. V usage is TRBV20-1 and J usage is TRBJ2-3; 10 bases map to TRBD2. The germline V gene has CDR1 DFQATT and CDR2 SNEGSKA (reference sequence). This CDR3 has 15 residues. V was clipped by 5 bases and J by 3 bases; unmatched bases: 8. CDR3 DNA, as far as it was read: TGCAGTGCTTTAGCGGGAGGCCGCATGACAGATACG. Encoded protein: CSALAGGRMTDT. From start to end, the CDR3 is CSALAGGRMTDTQYF.

This clone showed up many times. The read halts 3 residues ahead of the CDR3 end, with the missing end drawn from the germline J gene. The chain employs TRBV5-1 and TRBJ1-1, with 10 bases aligning to TRBD1. The CDR3 contains 15 residues. Losses at the gene ends were 0 bases for V and 5 bases for J; bases not matched to a gene: 4. The germline V gene has CDR1 SGHRS and CDR2 YFSETQ. The sequenced CDR3 bases are TGCGCCAGCAGCTTGGCCGGGACAGGGGAGACTGAA. Residues: CASSLAGTGETE. The CDR3 in full is CASSLAGTGETEAFF.

This clone was recorded many times. The read ends 3 residues before the CDR3 terminus; that terminus is restored from the germline J gene. V and J are TRBV6-1 and TRBJ1-1; D is ambiguous. The germline CDR1 and CDR2 sequences are MNHNS and SASEGT. The CDR3 spans 14 residues. V was cut by 3 bases and J by 3 bases, with 11 bases left in between. The sequenced CDR3 bases are TGTGCCAGCAGTGATCCCAGGATCCACACTGAA. Protein product: CASSDPRIHTE. The entire CDR3 protein reads CASSDPRIHTEAFF.

This clone was recorded many times. The sequence runs out 3 residues before the end of the CDR3; the remainder is reconstructed from the germline J gene. The chain employs TRBV12-3 or TRBV12-4 and TRBJ2-3; D unresolved. V lost 2 bases, J lost 2 bases, and 8 bases lay in between. The CDR3 length is 14 residues. The sequenced CDR3 bases are TGTGCCAGCAGTTTAAGGCGGAACACAGATACG. Protein: CASSLRRNTDT. The whole CDR3 protein reads CASSLRRNTDTQYF.

There are many counts of this clone. The read halts 3 residues ahead of the CDR3 end, with the missing end drawn from the germline J gene. V gene TRBV4-2 combines with J gene TRBJ1-2, with 7 bases aligning to TRBD1. The germline gives CDR1 LGHNA, CDR2 YNFKEQ. With V trimmed by 1 base and J by 2 bases, 1 base remained unmatched. This CDR3 is 14 amino acids long. The CDR3 reads CASSQGDRNYGYTF. The covered CDR3 bases are TGTGCCAGCAGCCAAGGGGACAGAAACTATGGC.

This clone has a count of ten or more. The missing CDR3 end, 3 residues past where the read stops, is filled in from the germline J gene. This sequence joins TRBV28 and TRBJ1-4; unclear D gene. The V end was cut by 4 bases, the J end by 1 base, with 13 bases between. This CDR3 contains 16 residues. Germline loops: CDR1 MDHEN, CDR2 SYDVKM. The CDR3 loop reads CASSSGIQITNEKLFF. The DNA read from the CDR3 is TGTGCCAGCAGTTCAGGCATCCAAATAACTAATGAAAAA.

This clone was detected many times. The read is 3 residues too short to cover the CDR3 end, so that end is filled in from the germline J gene. The chain uses TRBV5-1 and TRBJ2-7, with D tentatively TRBD2 (5 bases). Between the trimmed V and J ends, which lost 3 bases and 1 base, there was a span of 11 bases. The CDR3 has 14 amino acids. CDR1 and CDR2 from the germline V gene are SGHRS and YFSETQ. CDR3 in amino acids: CASSSLRVSYEQYF. The sequenced part of the CDR3 DNA is TGCGCCAGCAGCTCTTTGAGGGTATCCTACGAG.

A few counts support this clone. Mismatch with germline at one junction end may stem from a read error. The read is 3 residues too short to cover the CDR3 end, so that end is filled in from the germline J gene. V is TRBV5-1 and J is TRBJ2-3, with 15 positions matching TRBD2. The CDR3 extends over 15 amino acids. CDR1 is SGHRS, CDR2 YFSETQ, per germline. The covered CDR3 bases are TGCGCCAGCACCGGACTAGCGGGAGGGGGAGATGCG. Residues: CASTGLAGGGDA. The complete CDR3 sequence is CASTGLAGGGDAQYF.

This clone came up many times. The CDR3 end lies 3 residues beyond the end of the read and is filled in from the germline J gene. V and J are TRBV7-8 and TRBJ2-7; possible D gene TRBD2, 6 bases. V lost 5 bases, J lost 1 base, and 21 bases lay in between. The CDR3 is 17 amino acids. Germline CDR1 SGHVS, CDR2 FQNEAQ. The CDR3 is CASSAGLDYSGSYEQYF. The DNA read from the CDR3 is TGTGCCAGCAGCGCCGGCCTGGACTATAGCGGTTCCTACGAG.

At least ten counts were recorded for this clone. One end of the junction does not line up with germline, which may come from a read error. Read coverage stops 3 residues before the CDR3 terminus; the germline J gene supplies the remainder. The rearrangement uses TRBV23-1 and TRBJ1-1, with D perhaps TRBD1 (6 bases). TRBV23-1 is treated as an ORF (open reading frame) with a function not yet certain. This CDR3 is 15 amino acids long. This CDR3 reads CASGHSWGRNTEAFF. CDR3 bases read: TGCGCCAGCGGTCACTCATGGGGGCGGAACACTGAA.

This clone has at least ten counts. The missing CDR3 end, 3 residues past where the read stops, is filled in from the germline J gene. V is TRBV5-1 and J is TRBJ1-6; 8 nucleotides match TRBD1. V lost 4 bases to trimming and J lost 9 bases; unmatched junction nucleotides: 6. The CDR3 is made up of 14 amino acids. Per the germline V gene, CDR1 is SGHRS and CDR2 is YFSETQ. The CDR3 DNA, read in part, is TGCGCCAGCAGCCGGGACAGGAATGCTTCACCC. This sequence encodes CASSRDRNASP. The entire CDR3 protein is CASSRDRNASPLHF. Filled out from reference TRBV5-1 and TRBJ1-6, the complete variable domain reads KAGVTQTPRYLIKTRGQQVTLSCSPISGHRSVSWYQQTPGQGLQFLFEYFSETQRNKGNFPGRFSGRQFSNSRSEMNVSTLELGDSALYLCASSRDRNASPLHFGNGTRLTVT.

This clone was recorded at least ten times. The read finishes 3 residues shy of the CDR3 end, and the germline J gene is used to complete it. The rearrangement links TRBV9 to TRBJ2-2, with 9 bases aligning to TRBD2. CDR3 length equals 17 residues. V was pared by 0 bases and J by 7 bases, with 10 bases of the junction left unmatched. Per germline, CDR1 SGDLS and CDR2 YYNGEE. The sequenced CDR3 bases are TGTGCCAGCAGCGTAGCGGGTAGCGGGAGCACGAGCGGGGAG. Translating it yields CASSVAGSGSTSGE. The full CDR3 sequence reads CASSVAGSGSTSGELFF.

This clone was seen repeatedly, ten times or more. The read gets to within 3 residues of the CDR3 end, and the germline J gene fills in the rest. The rearrangement uses TRBV20-1 and TRBJ2-7; D gene unclear. The CDR3 consists of 13 residues. Germline CDR1 and CDR2: DFQATT and SNEGSKA (reference sequence). The germline V and J ends were trimmed by 0 bases and 5 bases, with 11 bases remaining between them. CDR3 DNA, as far as it was read: TGCAGTGCTAGAGATCCAGGAAGAGACGAG. This encodes CSARDPGRDE. The complete CDR3 protein is CSARDPGRDEQYF.

This clone was counted many times. The read is 3 residues too short to cover the CDR3 end, so that end is filled in from the germline J gene. V and J are TRBV20-1 and TRBJ1-1; 7 positions agree with TRBD1. Losses at the gene ends were 6 bases for V and 7 bases for J; bases not matched to a gene: 14. Germline V gives CDR1 DFQATT, CDR2 SNEGSKA (reference sequence). The CDR3 spans 14 residues. The covered CDR3 bases are TGCAGTGCGTTTCCCACAGGGGCCCCCCGTGAA. Translated, it gives CSAFPTGAPRE. The CDR3 as a whole reads CSAFPTGAPREAFF.

This clone was seen at least ten times. The read stops 3 residues short of the end of the CDR3; the missing end is completed from the germline J gene. The chain is built from TRBV6-2 or TRBV6-3 and TRBJ2-1; D may be TRBD2 (5 bases). The CDR3 is 15 amino acids. V was trimmed by 5 bases and J by 9 bases, leaving 20 bases between them. Germline CDR1 is MNHEY and CDR2 is SVGEGT. The part of the CDR3 DNA that was read is TGTGCCAGCAGTGCAGACTACTTAGCCAGGAGTGAG. Protein sequence: CASSADYLARSE. The entire CDR3 is CASSADYLARSEQFF.

The table lists this clone with a few counts. The read halts 3 residues ahead of the CDR3 end, with the missing end drawn from the germline J gene. The gene calls are TRBV19 and TRBJ1-2, with TRBD1 identical over 11 bases. V lost 6 bases and J lost 7; bases outside the gene matches: 7. CDR3 length: 14 amino acids. Germline V gene lookup returns CDR1 LNHDA and CDR2 SQIVND (reference sequence). The CDR3 here is CASRADRGQVGYTF. The CDR3 bases that were read are TGTGCCAGTAGAGCGGACAGGGGGCAGGTTGGC.

This clone has a count of ten or more. The CDR3 end is not reached by the read, which stops 3 residues before it; the germline J gene fills it in. This chain joins TRBV18 and TRBJ1-2, with a possible D match to TRBD1 (6 bases). Germline lookup yields CDR1 KGHSH and CDR2 LQKENI. CDR3 length: 13 amino acids. V was shortened by 6 bases and J by 7 bases, with 15 bases between the two germline ends. CDR3 DNA (partial): TGTGCCAGCTCCACAGGGTCTGGGACTGGC. Amino acid sequence: CASSTGSGTG. The CDR3, in full, reads CASSTGSGTGYTF.

There are many counts of this clone. The CDR3 end lies 3 residues beyond the end of the read and is filled in from the germline J gene. The chain recombines TRBV12-3 or TRBV12-4 with TRBJ1-1, with 7 bases fitting TRBD1. This CDR3 is built from 14 residues. J lost 7 bases, V lost 5 bases, and 10 bases had no gene match. CDR3 amino acids: CASSPAWDSNEAFF. Partial CDR3 DNA: TGTGCCAGCAGTCCGGCGTGGGACAGCAATGAA.

In its sample, this clone was seen many times. The missing CDR3 end, 3 residues past where the read stops, is filled in from the germline J gene. The chain combines TRBV10-3 with TRBJ2-5; the match to TRBD2 covers 7 bases. Losses at the gene ends were 3 bases for V and 1 base for J; bases not matched to a gene: 2. Germline CDR1 ENHRY, CDR2 SYGVKD. This CDR3 region has 14 residues. The CDR3 sequence is CAISEAGFQETQYF. The CDR3 bases that were read are TGTGCCATCAGTGAAGCGGGGTTCCAAGAGACC.

This clone was seen repeatedly, ten times or more. The read stops 3 residues short of the end of the CDR3; the missing end is completed from the germline J gene. The rearrangement uses TRBV6-2 or TRBV6-3 and TRBJ2-7; 8 positions match TRBD1. V lost 4 bases to trimming and J lost 3 bases; unmatched junction nucleotides: 8. The CDR3 covers 15 residues. Germline-derived CDR1 and CDR2 are MNHEY and SVGEGT. The CDR3: CASSSGRGLVYEQYF. CDR3 DNA, as far as it was read: TGTGCCAGCAGTTCGGGCAGGGGGCTGGTCTACGAG.